This T cell receptor (beta chain) was obtained from a study of Ad26.COV2.S vaccination and SARS-CoV-2 variants (dated by TCRdb to the early 2020s). Study-wide context: Donors in the vaccine arm were drawn from COV1001, a phase I-IIa trial of Ad26.COV2.S in healthy adults that was multicentre, randomized, double-blind and placebo-controlled. A total of some 30 samples were included in the TCR-sequenced set, comprising around 20 Ad26.COV2.S vaccine recipients, 5 placebo recipients and 8 SARS-CoV-2 convalescent individuals. Ad26.COV2.S was administered intramuscularly at 5 x 10^10 or 1 x 10^11 viral particles, either as a single shot or as two shots given 56 days apart. Participants in the trial were split at random into five groups of five each, receiving low-dose or high-dose Ad26.COV2.S once or twice, or else placebo on both occasions. Blinding of investigators to trial group allocation was maintained during experiments and outcome assessment. The specificity and breadth of SARS-CoV-2-reactive T cell receptors after Ad26.COV2.S vaccination were assessed by TCRbeta repertoire sequencing. The paper's findings and limits, for the study overall: The authors noted that the TCR breadth and depth analyses may have underestimated total T cell responses. Spike-specific TCR breadth was higher in Ad26.COV2.S recipients than in placebo recipients (P = 0.0014). Vaccine and placebo recipients had comparable non-spike TCR breadth, which fits with the vaccine containing only spike. The study was not powered to compare responses between vaccine doses or regimens. After vaccination, spike-specific CD8+ and CD4+ T cell responses were reported to show substantial breadth.

On this clone itself: Its antigen has not been determined. A read error may account for a junction end that differs from germline.

The immunoSEQ Assay was used to sequence TCRbeta CDR3 regions. After extraction, genomic DNA underwent amplification by bias-controlled multiplex PCR, followed by high-throughput sequencing. The study's own analysis went as follows. To quantify the absolute abundance of every unique TCRbeta CDR3 region, sequences were collapsed and filtered. T cell fraction was estimated by normalization of TCRbeta template counts to usable DNA, with usable DNA being measured through amplification of reference genes present in all nucleated cells. Repertoire TCRs were annotated as SARS-CoV-2-specific by exact matching of V gene, CDR3 amino acid sequence and J gene to a known reactive TCR set. MIRA supplied the reference SARS-CoV-2 TCR set, which was filtered for enrichment in COVID-19-positive ImmuneCODE repertoires so that public or cross-reactive TCRs were removed. Using the MIRA antigens, annotated TCRs were further analysed by specific ORF or by position within an ORF. Depth was the summed frequency of annotated unique rearrangements, while breadth was defined as annotated unique rearrangements over total unique productive rearrangements. Two-sided Wilcoxon rank-sum tests were used to compare TCR breadth between groups. This immuneACCESS table, as held by TCRdb, lists in-frame sequences with V and J called but not all clones. Of the missing ones, under half trace to an unresolved V gene in checked studies; the others have no known cause. The D gene and trimming were derived from the DNA, and the V and J assignments and clone size from that table. Within this sample are about 280,000 clones, with 87% of them counted one time only. The top ten clones comprise about 3.6% of the sample.

From the cysteine through the phenylalanine, the CDR3 covers 12 amino acids. The CDR3 DNA has 36 bases and is translated from base 1. From a lookup of the germline V gene, CDR1 and CDR2 are LGHNT and FRNRAP. What this sample's treatment or condition label stands for: 19 received Ad26.COV2.S at low or high dose, single or two shots; roughly five received placebo; per-sample allocation not given. Repertoires of vaccine and placebo recipients were sequenced from samples taken on day 63 after the first injection. In Cohort 1b, around 25 adults aged 18-55 years were enrolled at a single site in Boston, USA, between 29 July and 7 August 2020. Ad26.COV2.S was a replication-incompetent adenovirus type 26 vector that expressed a prefusion-stabilized SARS-CoV-2 spike protein derived from the original Wuhan strain.

The receptor was isolated from a person aged 18-60 years who received the Ad26.COV2.S COVID-19 vaccine or a placebo. This chain is built from TRBV12-5 and TRBJ2-5, with no confidently assigned D gene. Sequenced material: peripheral blood, taken in a trial of Ad26.COV2.S vaccine versus placebo. The nucleotide sequence is given as TGTGCTAGTGGCTTGGGACAAGAGACCCAGTACTTC. It translates as CASGLGQETQYF.